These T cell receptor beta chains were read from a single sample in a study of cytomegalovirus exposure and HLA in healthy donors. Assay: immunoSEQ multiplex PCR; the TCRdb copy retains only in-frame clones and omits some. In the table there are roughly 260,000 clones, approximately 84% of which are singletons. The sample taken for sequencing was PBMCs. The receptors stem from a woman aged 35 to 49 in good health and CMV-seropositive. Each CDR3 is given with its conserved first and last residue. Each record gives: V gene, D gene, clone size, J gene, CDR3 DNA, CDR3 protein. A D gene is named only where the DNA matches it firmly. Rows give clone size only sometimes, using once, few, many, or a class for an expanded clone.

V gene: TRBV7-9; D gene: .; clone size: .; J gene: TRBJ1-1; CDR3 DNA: TGTGCCAGCAGCAAAAACATCCCGAACACTGAAGCTTTCTTT; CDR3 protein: CASSKNIPNTEAFF
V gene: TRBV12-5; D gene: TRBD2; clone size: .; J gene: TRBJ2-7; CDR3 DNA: TGTGCTAGTGGCCCCGGGACTAGTGGCGGCGAGCAGTACTTC; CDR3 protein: CASGPGTSGGEQYF
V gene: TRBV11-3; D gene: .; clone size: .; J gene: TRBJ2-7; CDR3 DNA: TGTGCCAGCAGCTTACGGGAGTCCTACGAGCAGTACTTC; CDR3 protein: CASSLRESYEQYF
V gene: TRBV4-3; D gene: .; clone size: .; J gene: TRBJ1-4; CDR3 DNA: TGCGCCAGCAGCCAAGGCATACAGGTCCTTGCAACTAATGAAAAACTGTTTTTT; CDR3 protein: CASSQGIQVLATNEKLFF
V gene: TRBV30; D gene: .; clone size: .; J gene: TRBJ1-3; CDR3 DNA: TGTGCCTGGAGCCTAAAAAGCTCTGGAAACACCATATATTTT; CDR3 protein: CAWSLKSSGNTIYF
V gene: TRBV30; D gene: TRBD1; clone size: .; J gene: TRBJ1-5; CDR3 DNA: TGTGCCTGGAGTCCGGGACAGGGGGGTCAGCCCCAGCATTTT; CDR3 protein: CAWSPGQGGQPQHF
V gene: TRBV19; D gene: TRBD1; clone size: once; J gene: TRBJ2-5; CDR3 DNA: TGTGCCAGTAGTATCCGGGGGACAGGGGAAGAGACCCAGTACTTC; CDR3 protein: CASSIRGTGEETQYF
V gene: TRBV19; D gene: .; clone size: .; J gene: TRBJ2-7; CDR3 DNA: TGTGCCAGTAGTAGTGACGGGACCTACGAGCAGTACTTC; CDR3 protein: CASSSDGTYEQYF
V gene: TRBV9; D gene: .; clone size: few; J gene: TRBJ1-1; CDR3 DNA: TGTGCCAGCAGCGTACAGGGTTTTGAGAATGGAGCTTTCTTT; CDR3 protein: CASSVQGFENGAFF
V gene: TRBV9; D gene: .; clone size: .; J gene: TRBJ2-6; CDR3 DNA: TGTGCCAGCAGCCTAATGGGGGCGAGCTCTGGGGCCAACGTCCTGACTTTC; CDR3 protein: CASSLMGASSGANVLTF
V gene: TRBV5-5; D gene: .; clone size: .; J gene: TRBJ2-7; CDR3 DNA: TGTGCCAGCAGCCCCGACCGGGGGTTTTACGAGCAGTACTTC; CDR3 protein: CASSPDRGFYEQYF
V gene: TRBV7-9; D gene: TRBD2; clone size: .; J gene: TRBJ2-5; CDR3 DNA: TGTGCCAGCAGCTTCGGGGGAGGGCAAGAGACCCAGTACTTC; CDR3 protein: CASSFGGGQETQYF
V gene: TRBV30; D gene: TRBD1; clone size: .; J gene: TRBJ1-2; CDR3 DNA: TGTGCCTGGAGTGTAGGACAGGGCGGGGGCTACACCTTC; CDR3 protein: CAWSVGQGGGYTF
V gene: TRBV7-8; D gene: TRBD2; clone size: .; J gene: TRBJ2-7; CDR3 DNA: TGTGCCAGCAGCCCCGGACGAGCGGGAGTCTACGAGCAGTACTTC; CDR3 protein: CASSPGRAGVYEQYF
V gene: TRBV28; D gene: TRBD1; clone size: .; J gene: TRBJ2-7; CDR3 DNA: TGTGCCAGCAGTTTAGGACAGGGGAGGTTGTACGAGCAGTACTTC; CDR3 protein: CASSLGQGRLYEQYF
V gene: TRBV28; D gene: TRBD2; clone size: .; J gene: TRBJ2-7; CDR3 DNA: TGTGCCAGCAGAACAACTAGCGGCGAGCAGTACTTC; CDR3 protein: CASRTTSGEQYF
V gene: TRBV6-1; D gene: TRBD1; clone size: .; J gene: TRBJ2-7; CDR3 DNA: TGTGCCAGCAGCGTAGGACAGGACTACGAGCAGTACTTC; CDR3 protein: CASSVGQDYEQYF
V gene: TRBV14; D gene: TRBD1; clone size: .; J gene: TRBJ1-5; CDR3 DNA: TGTGCCAGCAGACAGACAGGGGGTAGCAATCAGCCCCAGCATTTT; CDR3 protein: CASRQTGGSNQPQHF
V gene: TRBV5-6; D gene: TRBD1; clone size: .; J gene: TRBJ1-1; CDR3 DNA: TGTGCCAGCAGCTTAAGACAGGGGAGGACTGAAGCTTTCTTT; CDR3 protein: CASSLRQGRTEAFF
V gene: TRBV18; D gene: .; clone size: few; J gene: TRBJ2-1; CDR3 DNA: TGTGCCAGCCGACTGTCGAGCTCCTACAATGAGCAGTTCTTC; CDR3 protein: CASRLSSSYNEQFF
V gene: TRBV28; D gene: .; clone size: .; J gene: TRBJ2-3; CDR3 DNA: TGTGCCAGCAGTTTGGTTGGGGGCTGGGATACGCAGTATTTT; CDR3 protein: CASSLVGGWDTQYF
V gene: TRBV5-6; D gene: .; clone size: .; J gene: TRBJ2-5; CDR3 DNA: TGTGCCAGCAGCTTGGCAGTCTTCACCTCAGGAGAGACCCAGTACTTC; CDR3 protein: CASSLAVFTSGETQYF
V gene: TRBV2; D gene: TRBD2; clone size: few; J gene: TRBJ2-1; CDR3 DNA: TGTGCCAGCAAATCCGGGACTAGCGGGAATAATGAGCAGTTCTTC; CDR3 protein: CASKSGTSGNNEQFF
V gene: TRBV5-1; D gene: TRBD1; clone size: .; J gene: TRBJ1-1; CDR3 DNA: TGCGCCAGCAGCCGTGACAGGGCCACTGAAGCTTTCTTT; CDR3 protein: CASSRDRATEAFF
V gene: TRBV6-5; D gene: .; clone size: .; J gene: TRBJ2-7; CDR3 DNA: TGTGCCAGCAGTTGTTCGACAGTCTACGAGCAGTACTTC; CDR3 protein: CASSCSTVYEQYF
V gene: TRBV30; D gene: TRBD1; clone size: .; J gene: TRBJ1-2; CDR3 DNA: TGTGCCTGGAGTTTGGGGACAGATGCATATGGCTACACCTTC; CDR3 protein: CAWSLGTDAYGYTF
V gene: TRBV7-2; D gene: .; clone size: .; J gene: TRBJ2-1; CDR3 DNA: TGTGCCAGCAGCTTAGGGGGGGAGCGGTACAATGAGCAGTTCTTC; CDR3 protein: CASSLGGERYNEQFF
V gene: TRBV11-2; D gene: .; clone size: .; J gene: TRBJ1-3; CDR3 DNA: TGTGCCAGCAGCTTAGCACAGGGAATAGGCTCTGGAAACACCATATATTTT; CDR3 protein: CASSLAQGIGSGNTIYF
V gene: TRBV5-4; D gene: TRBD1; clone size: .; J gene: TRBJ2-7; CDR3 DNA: TGTGCCAGCAGCTTCGAGGACAGGGGCCTTTACGAGCAGTACTTC; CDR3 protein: CASSFEDRGLYEQYF
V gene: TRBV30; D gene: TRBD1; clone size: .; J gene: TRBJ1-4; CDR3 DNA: TGTGCCTGGAGTTTTGCCTGGGACAGGGGGGATGAAAAACTGTTTTTT; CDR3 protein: CAWSFAWDRGDEKLFF
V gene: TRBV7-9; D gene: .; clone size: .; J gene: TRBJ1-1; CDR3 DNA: TGTGCCAGCAGCTTGGCAGGGTTCAACACTGAAGCTTTCTTT; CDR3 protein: CASSLAGFNTEAFF
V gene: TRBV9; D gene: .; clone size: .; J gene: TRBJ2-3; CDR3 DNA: TGTGCCAGCAACCTGAGGGGGGTCCGGGAGGGCACAGATACGCAGTATTTT; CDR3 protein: CASNLRGVREGTDTQYF
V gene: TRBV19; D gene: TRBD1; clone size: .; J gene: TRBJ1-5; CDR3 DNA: TGTGCCAGTACCCTGAGACAGGGTATGGGTCAGCCCCAGCATTTT; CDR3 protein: CASTLRQGMGQPQHF
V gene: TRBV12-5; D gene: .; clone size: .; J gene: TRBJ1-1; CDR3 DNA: TGTGCTAGTGGTTTGGTTCTGGGGAAGAGCGGAAAGAACACTGAAGCTTTCTTT; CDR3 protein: CASGLVLGKSGKNTEAFF
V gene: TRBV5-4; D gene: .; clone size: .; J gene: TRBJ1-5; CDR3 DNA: TGTGCCAGCAGCTTGGAGCCAACCAATCAGCCCCAGCATTTT; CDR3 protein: CASSLEPTNQPQHF
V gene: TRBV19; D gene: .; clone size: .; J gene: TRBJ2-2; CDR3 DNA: TGTGCCAGTAGGACCGGACAGACGAACACCGGGGAGCTGTTTTTT; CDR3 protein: CASRTGQTNTGELFF
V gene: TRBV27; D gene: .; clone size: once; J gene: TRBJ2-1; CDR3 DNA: TGTGCCAGCAGTTTGCTCCGGGGTAATGGCTACAATGAGCAGTTCTTC; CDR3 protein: CASSLLRGNGYNEQFF
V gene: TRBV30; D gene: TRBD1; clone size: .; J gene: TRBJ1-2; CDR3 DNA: TGTGCCTGGAGTGAAGACAGGGGTCAGGGTGGCTACACCTTC; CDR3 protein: CAWSEDRGQGGYTF
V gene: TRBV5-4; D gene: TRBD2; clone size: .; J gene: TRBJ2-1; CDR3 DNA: TGTGCCAGCAGCTTGGAAGGCGGGAGGGCCCCCCCCGCGAAGTTCTTC; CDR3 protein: CASSLEGGRAPPAKFF
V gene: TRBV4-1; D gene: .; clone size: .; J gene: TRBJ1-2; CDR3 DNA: TGCGCCAGCAGCCAAGATGATAATCGGGCCAGGGCTGGCTACACCTTC; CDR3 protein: CASSQDDNRARAGYTF
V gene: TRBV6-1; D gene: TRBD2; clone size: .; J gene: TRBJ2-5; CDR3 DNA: TGTGCCAGCAGTGCCCTCTCAGCGGGAGGGGAGACCCAGTACTTC; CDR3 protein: CASSALSAGGETQYF
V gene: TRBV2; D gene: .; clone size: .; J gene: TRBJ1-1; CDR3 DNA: TGTGCCAGCAATCGGGGATGGTTGACTGAAGCTTTCTTT; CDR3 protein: CASNRGWLTEAFF
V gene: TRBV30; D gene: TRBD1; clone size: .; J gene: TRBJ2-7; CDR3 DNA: TGTGCCTCGGACAGGGGGATATCCTACGAGCAGTACTTC; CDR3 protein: CASDRGISYEQYF
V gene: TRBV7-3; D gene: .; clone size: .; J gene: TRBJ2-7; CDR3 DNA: TGTGCCAGCAGCTTACACCAGGGTGGCGAGCAGTACTTC; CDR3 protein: CASSLHQGGEQYF
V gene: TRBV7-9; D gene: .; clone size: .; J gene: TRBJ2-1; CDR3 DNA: TGTGCCAGCAGCTTAGAATGGGACAACTACAATGAGCAGTTCTTC; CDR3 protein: CASSLEWDNYNEQFF
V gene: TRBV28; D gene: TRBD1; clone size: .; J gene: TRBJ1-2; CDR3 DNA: TGTGCCAGCAGTCCAGGGGGCTGGAACTATGGCTACACCTTC; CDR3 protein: CASSPGGWNYGYTF
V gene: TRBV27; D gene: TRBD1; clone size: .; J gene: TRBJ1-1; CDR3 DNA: TGTGCCACCAGAAGGGGGCTCTTTAACACTGAAGCTTTCTTT; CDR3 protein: CATRRGLFNTEAFF
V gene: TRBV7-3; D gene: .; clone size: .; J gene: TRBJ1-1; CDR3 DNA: TGTGCCAGCAGCGGGGCATTACCGGGGGGCTTCACTGAAGCTTTCTTT; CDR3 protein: CASSGALPGGFTEAFF
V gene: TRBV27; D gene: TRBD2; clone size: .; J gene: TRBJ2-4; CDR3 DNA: TGTGCCAGCAGTTACCGTCGACTAGCGGGAGCGGACATTCAGTACTTC; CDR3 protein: CASSYRRLAGADIQYF
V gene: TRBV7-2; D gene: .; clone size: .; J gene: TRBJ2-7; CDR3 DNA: TGTGCCAGCAGCTTGGGGGGTGTCTACGAGCAGTACTTC; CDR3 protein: CASSLGGVYEQYF